Included here is one T cell receptor beta chain sequence, with context. These data originate in a study of T cell responses to AZD1222 COVID-19 vaccine. Profiled with immunoSEQ multiplex PCR; TCRdb holds only in-frame clones, not every one. The data show 90,000 to 150,000 clones, around 87% seen once. The material sequenced was peripheral blood, taken 28 days after the second AZD1222 dose. This TCR was recovered from an adult who received the AZD1222 COVID-19 vaccine.

DNA of the CDR3: TGTGCCAGCAGCTTAGTTGGGACAGGGGTCAATGAGCAGTTCTTC. It translates to CASSLVGTGVNEQFF. V and J are TRBV7-8 and TRBJ2-1; 10 bases match TRBD1. The CDR3 consists of 15 residues. The J segment lost 6 bases and the V segment lost 1 base, leaving 3 bases of the junction unmatched. Germline CDR1 SGHVS, CDR2 FQNEAQ.